These 11 T cell receptor beta chains came from one sample sequenced in a study of T cell repertoires in cytomegalovirus infection. TCRdb reprocessed the reads via MiXCR and lists one record per CDR3 protein. There are around 530,000 distinct CDR3 sequences in the sample; 16% occur only once, and approximately 24% lies in the top ten. Sequencing input: CD8+ T cells from PBMCs. The receptor set was obtained from a human donor in good health (CMV status not recorded). Some clones in this sample may be carry-over from other donors' samples.

This clonotype turned up a few times. The chain employs TRBV20-1 and TRBJ2-7; 7 bases match TRBD1. V dropped 6 bases and J dropped 1; count of bases not matched to a gene: 9. The CDR3 is made up of 14 amino acids. CDR1 DFQATT and CDR2 SNEGSKA come from the germline V gene (reference sequence). The CDR3 spells CSARMDRTSYEQYF. The CDR3 DNA sequence: TGCAGTGCAAGGATGGACAGGACATCCTACGAGCAGTACTTC.

This clonotype was counted a few times. The chain is built from TRBV28 and TRBJ1-5, with a tentative D call TRBD1 (5 bases). CDR3 length equals 15 residues. Germline CDR1 reads MDHEN; CDR2 reads SYDVKM. V was cut by 2 bases and J by 2 bases, with 10 bases left in between. The CDR3 coding sequence is TGTGCCAGCAGTTTACGGGGGTTGCGCAATCAGCCCCAGCATTTT. This encodes CASSLRGLRNQPQHF.

This rearrangement joins TRBV5-5 to TRBJ2-1, with 9 bases fitting TRBD2. The CDR3 has 16 amino acids. The junction had 3 bases not matched to a gene; V was cut back by 0 bases and J by 2 bases. Germline V gene sequence: CDR1 SGHKS, CDR2 YYEKEE (reference sequence). The CDR3 here is CASSLEASGAYNEQFF. In DNA form, the CDR3 reads TGTGCCAGCAGCTTGGAGGCTAGCGGGGCCTACAATGAGCAGTTCTTC.

V gene TRBV9 combines with J gene TRBJ1-6; D not certain. The CDR3 consists of 13 residues. V dropped 6 bases and J dropped 8 bases, with 12 bases sitting between them. Germline CDR1 is SGDLS and CDR2 is YYNGEE. The CDR3, as DNA: TGTGCCAGCAAGAAAGGGAGTGATTCACCCCTCCACTTT. Translated: CASKKGSDSPLHF.

This clonotype was recorded at least ten times. This rearrangement joins TRBV7-8 to TRBJ2-7, with D hard to call. The CDR3 sequence is 19 residues long. Trimming removed 1 base at V and 0 bases at J, with 22 bases between. Germline-derived CDR1 and CDR2 are SGHVS and FQNEAQ. The CDR3 bases are TGTGCCAGCAGCTTAGATCCGGCTTACGTGGATCTATTCTCCTACGAGCAGTACTTC. Protein product: CASSLDPAYVDLFSYEQYF.

This clonotype was seen more than once but under ten times. The chain has TRBV6-1 and TRBJ2-5; D possibly corresponds to TRBD2 (6 bases). There are 15 residues in the CDR3. The germline V gene has CDR1 MNHNS and CDR2 SASEGT. The germline V and J ends were trimmed by 7 bases and 3 bases, with 18 bases remaining between them. The CDR3 loop is CASIRDLRKEETQYF. The CDR3 DNA reads TGTGCCAGCATCCGGGACTTGCGCAAGGAAGAGACCCAGTACTTC.

This clonotype appeared a few times. The rearrangement links TRBV24-1 to TRBJ2-3, with 10 bases identical to TRBD2. V lost 4 bases, J lost 2 bases, and 5 bases stayed unmatched. This CDR3 spans 16 amino acids. Germline CDR1 and CDR2: KGHDR and SFDVKD. In DNA, the CDR3 is TGTGCCACCAGTGAGCTAGCGGGAGTGGACACAGATACGCAGTATTTT. Translation: CATSELAGVDTDTQYF.

Many counts were recorded for this clonotype. The rearrangement joins TRBV11-3 to TRBJ1-1, with 7 bases aligning to TRBD1. The CDR3 runs 14 residues. Germline loops: CDR1 SGHNT, CDR2 YENEEA. V shed 5 bases and J 6 bases; nucleotides not matched to a gene: 9. The CDR3 reads CASSPKGAMSEAFF. CDR3 DNA sequence: TGTGCCAGCAGCCCTAAGGGGGCGATGTCTGAAGCTTTCTTT.

This clonotype was seen ten or more times. Here the CDR3 reads CASSQDPPSMNTEAFF. The CDR3 DNA follows: TGTGCCAGCAGCCAAGACCCACCGAGCATGAACACTGAAGCTTTCTTT. The chain employs TRBV4-2 and TRBJ1-1; D gene uncertain. This CDR3 has 16 residues. Trimming shortened V by 0 bases and J by 0 bases, and 11 bases separated the two germline ends. CDR1 is LGHNA and CDR2 is YNFKEQ in the germline V gene.

The sample holds many counts of this clonotype. The chain is built from TRBV7-2 and TRBJ2-3; TRBD2 agrees at 7 bases. From germline, CDR1 is SGHTA and CDR2 FQGNSA. The CDR3 extends over 16 amino acids. J lost 2 bases, V lost 3 bases, and 8 bases had no gene match. The CDR3, as DNA: TGTGCCAGCAGCTTCCCGAGGACTAGTCCCACAGATACGCAGTATTTT. Protein sequence: CASSFPRTSPTDTQYF.

This clonotype was seen many times. The chain uses TRBV14 and TRBJ2-5; a possible D gene is TRBD1 (5 bases). The ends were cut back, 2 bases at V and 5 bases at J, with 12 bases in the middle. Per germline, CDR1 SGHDN and CDR2 FVKESK. The CDR3 has 14 amino acids. The CDR3 DNA reads as TGTGCCAGCAGCCAAAGTGCAGGGCTGGAGACCCAGTACTTC. It yields the protein CASSQSAGLETQYF. The complete variable domain, with remaining parts taken from reference TRBV14 and TRBJ2-5, reads EAGVTQFPSHSVIEKGQTVTLRCDPISGHDNLYWYRRVMGKEIKFLLHFVKESKQDESGMPNNRFLAERTGGTYSTLKVQPAELEDSGVYFCASSQSAGLETQYFGPGTRLLVL.